The 32 T cell receptor beta chains presented below share a single source sample, sequenced in a study of CD8 T cells in Susac syndrome. Reverse transcription used about 0.45 to 1 ug RNA and random hexamers. TCRdb re-called the immunoSEQ multiplex PCR reads through MiXCR, storing one row per CDR3 protein. The sample consists of 100,000 to 150,000 distinct CDR3 sequences, roughly 94% of them appearing once. The sequenced sample was CD4+ T cells from PBMCs. All receptors derive from a human donor with multiple sclerosis.

This clonotype was counted once. The gene calls are TRBV5-1 and TRBJ2-1; D unclear. V shed 0 bases and J shed 7 bases, with 11 bases lying between them. This CDR3 is 14 amino acids long. The germline gives CDR1 SGHRS, CDR2 YFSETQ. CDR3 loop: CASSLDRRLNEQFF. In DNA, the CDR3 is TGCGCCAGCAGCTTGGATCGGCGGCTTAATGAGCAGTTCTTC. Combining the CDR3 with reference TRBV5-1 and TRBJ2-1 gives the whole variable domain KAGVTQTPRYLIKTRGQQVTLSCSPISGHRSVSWYQQTPGQGLQFLFEYFSETQRNKGNFPGRFSGRQFSNSRSEMNVSTLELGDSALYLCASSLDRRLNEQFFGPGTRLTVL.

The chain links TRBV5-4 to TRBJ1-2; D might be TRBD1 (6 bases). CDR1 is SGHNT and CDR2 is YYREEE in the germline V gene (reference sequence). The V end lost 5 bases, the J end lost 6 bases, and 11 bases lay between the germline ends. CDR3 length: 12 residues. CDR3 residues: CASSLQGNGYTF. The CDR3 nucleotides are TGTGCCAGCAGTTTACAGGGAAATGGCTACACCTTC. Filled out from reference TRBV5-4 and TRBJ1-2, the complete variable domain reads ETGVTQSPTHLIKTRGQQVTLRCSSQSGHNTVSWYQQALGQGPQFIFQYYREEENGRGNFPPRFSGLQFPNYSSELNVNALELDDSALYLCASSLQGNGYTFGSGTRLTVV.

This chain links TRBV25-1 with TRBJ1-6, with D possibly TRBD1 on 5 matching bases. The CDR3 has 14 residues. Germline CDR1 MGHDK, CDR2 SYGVNS. V lost 8 bases and J 14 bases, leaving 22 bases between the germline ends. CDR3 nucleotide sequence: TGTGCCAGCTTGGGGCAGAGCCGGTCGCGAGCCCTCCACTTT. This codes for CASLGQSRSRALHF.

The gene calls are TRBV2 and TRBJ2-2; 7 positions agree with TRBD1. The germline gives CDR1 SNHLY, CDR2 FYNNEI. The trim removed 6 bases at V and 1 base at J, leaving 11 bases unmatched. CDR3 length: 17 residues. In DNA, the CDR3 is TGTGCCAGCAGCCAACCTAACAGGGGCAGGAACACCGGGGAGCTGTTTTTT. This translates into CASSQPNRGRNTGELFF.

J is TRBJ2-7 and V is TRBV7-9; D remains ambiguous. CDR3 length: 12 amino acids. Germline-derived CDR1 and CDR2 are SEHNR and FQNEAQ (reference sequence). Trimming stripped 2 bases from V and 2 bases from J, with 4 bases between. In nucleotides, the CDR3 is TGTGCCAGCAGCTTACCCCCCTACGAGCAGTACTTC. It codes for CASSLPPYEQYF.

This chain connects TRBV12-3 or TRBV12-4 to TRBJ1-4; D gene unclear. V lost 5 bases to trimming and J lost 8 bases, with 21 bases between them. The CDR3 has 16 residues. The CDR3 DNA is TGTGCCAGCAGTGATAGGGTGGCGGGATCGGGCGAAAAACTGTTTTTT. Translation: CASSDRVAGSGEKLFF.

V gene TRBV4-3 combines with J gene TRBJ1-2; D call uncertain. The CDR3 is 15 residues long. Germline CDR1 LGHNA, CDR2 YSLEER. Trimming cost V 1 base and J 0 bases, with 9 bases left between them. CDR3 sequence reads: CASSQAGASNYGYTF. CDR3 bases: TGCGCCAGCAGCCAAGCTGGCGCATCTAACTATGGCTACACCTTC.

This clonotype was detected once. This rearrangement joins TRBV27 to TRBJ2-3, with a weak D call TRBD2 (5 bases). The CDR3 covers 15 residues. Trimming stripped 5 bases from V and 0 bases from J, with 12 bases between. Germline V gives CDR1 MNHEY, CDR2 SMNVEV (reference sequence). The CDR3 DNA is TGTGCCAGCAGTCGCGCGGGCCCGAGCACAGATACGCAGTATTTT. This translates into CASSRAGPSTDTQYF.

This sequence joins TRBV2 and TRBJ1-1; 9 nucleotides line up with TRBD1. V was clipped by 6 bases and J by 3 bases; unmatched bases: 11. This CDR3 is built from 16 residues. Germline loops: CDR1 SNHLY, CDR2 FYNNEI. The CDR3 DNA sequence: TGTGCCAGCAGCGCAAGGGACAGGGCGGCGGACACTGAAGCTTTCTTT. Translating gives CASSARDRAADTEAFF.

The rearrangement joins TRBV3-1 to TRBJ1-1; possible D gene TRBD1, 6 bases. V was trimmed by 3 bases and J by 4 bases, leaving 12 bases between them. The CDR3 runs to 14 residues. Germline V gene data show CDR1 as LGHDT and CDR2 as YNNKEL (reference sequence). The chain's CDR3 is CASSQTGFGTEAFF. As DNA, the CDR3 is TGTGCCAGCAGCCAGACAGGTTTCGGCACTGAAGCTTTCTTT.

This chain links TRBV6-2 or TRBV6-3 with TRBJ1-2, with a possible D match to TRBD1 (5 bases). The V gene lost 7 bases and the J gene lost 8 bases, with 17 bases spanning the gap. The CDR3 sequence is 13 residues long. Germline V CDR1 and CDR2: MNHEY, SVGEGT. CDR3 coding DNA: TGTGCCAGCACTTCCCGCCAGGGTGAGGGCTACACCTTC. Amino acids: CASTSRQGEGYTF.

The chain recombines TRBV9 with TRBJ2-1, with a tentative D call TRBD1 (6 bases). The CDR3 spans 15 residues. Trimming shortened V by 1 base and J by 2 bases, and 10 bases separated the two germline ends. Germline CDR1 is SGDLS and CDR2 is YYNGEE. The CDR3 region is CASSVTGSTYNEQFF. The CDR3 DNA reads TGTGCCAGCAGCGTAACAGGGTCGACCTACAATGAGCAGTTCTTC.

V usage is TRBV6-4 and J usage is TRBJ2-5; 8 bases map to TRBD1. This CDR3 region has 18 residues. CDR1 and CDR2 from the germline V gene are MRHNA and SNTAGT. The trim removed 6 bases at V and 4 bases at J, leaving 19 bases unmatched. CDR3 sequence reads: CASSRIGLRQGAGETQYF. CDR3 DNA sequence: TGTGCCAGCAGCCGAATTGGATTGAGGCAGGGGGCGGGAGAGACCCAGTACTTC.

The chain combines TRBV3-1 with TRBJ2-5, with D tentatively TRBD2 (5 bases). This CDR3 region has 15 residues. From germline, CDR1 is LGHDT and CDR2 YNNKEL (reference sequence). The ends were cut back, 1 base at V and 1 base at J, with 10 bases in the middle. In DNA form, the CDR3 reads TGTGCCAGCAGCCAAGGTATCCGGGGCCAAGAGACCCAGTACTTC. This sequence encodes CASSQGIRGQETQYF.

The chain employs TRBV6-2 or TRBV6-3 and TRBJ2-1; D might be TRBD1 or TRBD2, each matching 5 bases. Trimming removed 2 bases from V and 2 bases from J, with 10 bases in between. This CDR3 comprises 15 residues. Germline V CDR1 and CDR2: MNHEY, SVGEGT. The CDR3 spells CASSYRDGTYNEQFF. As DNA, the CDR3 is TGTGCCAGCAGTTACCGGGACGGCACCTACAATGAGCAGTTCTTC.

This chain connects TRBV5-1 to TRBJ2-7; D not resolved. In germline, CDR1 is SGHRS, CDR2 YFSETQ. This CDR3 has 13 residues. Trimming pared 0 bases from V and 2 bases from J, leaving 6 bases between. The CDR3 loop is CASSLDIAYEQYF. CDR3 DNA sequence: TGCGCCAGCAGCTTGGACATTGCCTACGAGCAGTACTTC.

The chain is built from TRBV7-9 and TRBJ2-1; D gene ambiguous. Trimming removed 5 bases from V and 3 bases from J, with 17 bases in between. The length of the CDR3 is 16 residues. Germline V gene lookup returns CDR1 SEHNR and CDR2 FQNEAQ (reference sequence). The CDR3: CASSRGDSAFYNEQFF. The DNA of the CDR3 is TGTGCCAGCAGCCGAGGAGATTCGGCATTCTACAATGAGCAGTTCTTC.

V and J are TRBV7-9 and TRBJ2-5, with D hard to call. This CDR3 contains 16 residues. Germline V CDR1 and CDR2: SEHNR, FQNEAQ (reference sequence). Trimming cost V 3 bases and J 9 bases, with 23 bases left between them. The CDR3, as DNA: TGTGCCAGCAGCTTCGTGGGGTTTGGCCCGGACCGACCCCAGTACTTC. Translated, it gives CASSFVGFGPDRPQYF.

V is TRBV5-1 and J is TRBJ2-7, with TRBD1 matching 8 bases. The CDR3 totals 15 residues. Germline lookup yields CDR1 SGHRS and CDR2 YFSETQ. J gave up 3 bases and V 3 bases, and 8 bases lay outside the gene matches. CDR3 region: CASSSRTGPLYEQYF. CDR3 nucleotide sequence: TGCGCCAGCAGCTCCCGGACAGGGCCCCTCTACGAGCAGTACTTC.

V and J are TRBV30 and TRBJ2-6, with 7 bases that match TRBD1. Germline V gene sequence: CDR1 GTSNPN, CDR2 SVGIG (reference sequence). The CDR3 extends over 16 amino acids. Losses at the gene ends were 2 bases for V and 1 base for J; bases not matched to a gene: 5. CDR3 sequence reads: CAWSPGQRSGANVLTF. CDR3 nucleotides: TGTGCCTGGAGTCCGGGACAGCGGTCTGGGGCCAACGTCCTGACTTTC.

The V gene is TRBV20-1, the J gene TRBJ1-6; tentative D call: TRBD1 (5 bases). Germline V gene data show CDR1 as DFQATT and CDR2 as SNEGSKA (reference sequence). Trimming pared 1 base from V and 10 bases from J, leaving 8 bases between. The CDR3 loop spans 12 amino acids. The CDR3 is CSARVGGSPLHF. The CDR3 DNA sequence: TGCAGTGCTAGAGTGGGGGGATCACCCCTCCACTTT.

CDR3 DNA: TGTGCCAGCAGCTTACCCCACAGCTCCTACGAGCAGTACTTC. It is translated as CASSLPHSSYEQYF. The J gene is TRBJ2-7, the V gene TRBV7-9, with unresolved D. V was pared by 2 bases and J by 0 bases, with 8 bases between. Germline V gives CDR1 SEHNR, CDR2 FQNEAQ (reference sequence). This CDR3 is built from 14 residues.

The chain recombines TRBV3-1 with TRBJ2-1; weak D call: TRBD2 (5 bases). This CDR3 region has 16 residues. Trimming took off 0 bases at V and 3 bases at J, with 12 bases between the two ends. The germline V gene has CDR1 LGHDT and CDR2 YNNKEL (reference sequence). The CDR3 DNA reads TGTGCCAGCAGCCAAGAACTACTAGAAGGCTACAATGAGCAGTTCTTC. It yields the protein CASSQELLEGYNEQFF.

V and J are TRBV6-5 and TRBJ1-6; D ambiguous. CDR1 MNHEY and CDR2 SVGAGI come from the germline V gene. Trimming pared 0 bases from V and 0 bases from J, leaving 9 bases between. CDR3 length equals 17 residues. CDR3 amino acids: CASSYSSAFSYNSPLHF. The DNA of the CDR3 is TGTGCCAGCAGTTACTCGTCCGCTTTCTCCTATAATTCACCCCTCCACTTT.

This chain joins TRBV30 and TRBJ2-7, with D possibly being TRBD2 (6 bases). This CDR3 spans 13 amino acids. From germline, CDR1 is GTSNPN and CDR2 SVGIG (reference sequence). Trimming took off 5 bases at V and 2 bases at J, with 13 bases between the two ends. The CDR3 loop reads CAWGRDLTYEQYF. CDR3 nucleotides: TGTGCCTGGGGCCGGGACTTAACCTACGAGCAGTACTTC.

The V call is TRBV5-4, the J call TRBJ1-1, with unresolved D. Trimming removed 4 bases at V and 6 bases at J, with 19 bases between. From germline, CDR1 is SGHNT and CDR2 YYREEE (reference sequence). The CDR3 is made up of 15 amino acids. Here the CDR3 DNA reads TGTGCCAGCAGCCCGCCCGGGCCTGGGATGTCTGAAGCTTTCTTT. Its translation is CASSPPGPGMSEAFF. The whole variable domain, remainder taken from reference TRBV5-4 and TRBJ1-1, is ETGVTQSPTHLIKTRGQQVTLRCSSQSGHNTVSWYQQALGQGPQFIFQYYREEENGRGNFPPRFSGLQFPNYSSELNVNALELDDSALYLCASSPPGPGMSEAFFGQGTRLTVV.

The chain has TRBV7-3 and TRBJ2-5, with D maybe TRBD1 (5 bases). The CDR3 has 13 residues. V lost 5 bases to trimming and J lost 7 bases, with 14 bases between them. Germline loops: CDR1 SGHTA, CDR2 FQGTGA. CDR3 region: CASSPSPTVTQYF. DNA for the CDR3: TGTGCCAGCAGCCCTTCACCGACAGTGACCCAGTACTTC. The full variable domain, with the rest looked up from reference TRBV7-3 and TRBJ2-5, is GAGVSQTPSNKVTEKGKYVELRCDPISGHTALYWYRQSLGQGPEFLIYFQGTGAADDSGLPNDRFFAVRPEGSVSTLKIQRTERGDSAVYLCASSPSPTVTQYFGPGTRLLVL.

CDR3 DNA sequence: TGTGCCACCAGTGATTCAGGGGGGGGCGCCGGGGAGCTGTTTTTT. Translating it yields CATSDSGGGAGELFF. J is TRBJ2-2 and V is TRBV24-1; perhaps D is TRBD1 or TRBD2 (7 bases each). The CDR3 is 15 amino acids. Trimming removed 2 bases from V and 6 bases from J, with 12 bases in between. The germline V gene encodes CDR1 KGHDR and CDR2 SFDVKD.

The chain joins TRBV29-1 to TRBJ1-1; no definite D call. Trimming took 5 bases from V and 5 from J, leaving 15 bases between them. CDR3 size: 13 residues. Germline V gives CDR1 SQVTM, CDR2 ANQGSEA. The CDR3 spells CSVRETVGTEAFF. CDR3 coding DNA: TGCAGCGTTCGCGAAACAGTCGGAACTGAAGCTTTCTTT.

The chain uses TRBV18 and TRBJ1-4; weak D call: TRBD1 (5 bases). The length of the CDR3 is 14 residues. The V end lost 3 bases, the J end lost 7 bases, and 12 bases lay between the germline ends. Per the germline V gene, CDR1 is KGHSH and CDR2 is LQKENI. The CDR3 coding sequence is TGTGCCAGCTCACCGGGAGGGGAGCGTGAAAAACTGTTTTTT. Its protein product is CASSPGGEREKLFF.

The rearrangement joins TRBV7-2 to TRBJ2-1; 14 bases fit TRBD2. CDR1 SGHTA and CDR2 FQGNSA come from the germline V gene. V dropped 1 base and J dropped 14; count of bases not matched to a gene: 1. The CDR3 extends over 13 amino acids. The CDR3 reads CASSLGLAGGEFF. The CDR3 DNA follows: TGTGCCAGCAGCTTAGGACTAGCGGGAGGGGAGTTCTTC.

The chain recombines TRBV11-2 with TRBJ2-7; 12 bases map to TRBD2. J lost 2 bases, V lost 6 bases, and 5 bases had no gene match. Germline V gives CDR1 SGHAT, CDR2 FQNNGV. The CDR3 length is 15 residues. CDR3 protein: CASRTSGRFPYEQYF. The CDR3 DNA is TGTGCCAGCAGAACTAGCGGGAGGTTCCCCTACGAGCAGTACTTC.